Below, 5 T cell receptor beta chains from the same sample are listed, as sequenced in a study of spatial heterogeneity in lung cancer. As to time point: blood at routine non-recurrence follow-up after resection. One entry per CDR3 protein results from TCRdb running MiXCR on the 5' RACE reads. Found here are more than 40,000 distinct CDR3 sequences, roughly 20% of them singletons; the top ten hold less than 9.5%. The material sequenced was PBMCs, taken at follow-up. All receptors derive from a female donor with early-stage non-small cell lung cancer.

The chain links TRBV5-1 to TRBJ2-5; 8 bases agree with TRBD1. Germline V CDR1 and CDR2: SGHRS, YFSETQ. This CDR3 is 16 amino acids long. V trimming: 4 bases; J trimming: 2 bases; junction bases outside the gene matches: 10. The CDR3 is CASSRSTTGVQETQYF. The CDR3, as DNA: TGCGCCAGCAGCCGGAGCACGACAGGGGTTCAAGAGACCCAGTACTTC. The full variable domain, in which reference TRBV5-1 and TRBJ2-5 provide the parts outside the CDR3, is KAGVTQTPRYLIKTRGQQVTLSCSPISGHRSVSWYQQTPGQGLQFLFEYFSETQRNKGNFPGRFSGRQFSNSRSEMNVSTLELGDSALYLCASSRSTTGVQETQYFGPGTRLLVL.

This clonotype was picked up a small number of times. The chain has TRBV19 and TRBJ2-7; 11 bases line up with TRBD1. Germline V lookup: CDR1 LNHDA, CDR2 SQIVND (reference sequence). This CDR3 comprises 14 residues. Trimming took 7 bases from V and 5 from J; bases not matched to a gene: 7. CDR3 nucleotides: TGTGCCAGTACCCGGACAGGGGGCGTCGACGAGCAGTACTTC. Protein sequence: CASTRTGGVDEQYF.

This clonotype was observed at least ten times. CDR3 loop: CASSRKGSRGFSPNTGELFF. The CDR3 nucleotides read TGTGCCAGCAGTAGGAAGGGATCTAGGGGCTTTTCACCGAACACCGGGGAGCTGTTTTTT. The V and J genes are TRBV12-3 or TRBV12-4 and TRBJ2-2, with D perhaps TRBD1 (5 bases). This CDR3 comprises 20 residues. Trimming removed 5 bases from V and 0 bases from J, with 25 bases in between.

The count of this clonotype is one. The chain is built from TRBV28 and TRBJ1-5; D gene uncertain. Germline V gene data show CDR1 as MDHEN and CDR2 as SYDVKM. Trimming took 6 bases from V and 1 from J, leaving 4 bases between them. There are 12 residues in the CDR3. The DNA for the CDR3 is TGTGCCAGCAGGGTAAGCAATCAGCCCCAGCATTTT. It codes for CASRVSNQPQHF.

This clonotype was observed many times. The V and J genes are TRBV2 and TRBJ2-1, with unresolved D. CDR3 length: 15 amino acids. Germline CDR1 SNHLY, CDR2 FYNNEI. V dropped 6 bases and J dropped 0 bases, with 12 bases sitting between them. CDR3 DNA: TGTGCCAGCAGGACCACTCCGAGCTCCTACAATGAGCAGTTCTTC. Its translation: CASRTTPSSYNEQFF.